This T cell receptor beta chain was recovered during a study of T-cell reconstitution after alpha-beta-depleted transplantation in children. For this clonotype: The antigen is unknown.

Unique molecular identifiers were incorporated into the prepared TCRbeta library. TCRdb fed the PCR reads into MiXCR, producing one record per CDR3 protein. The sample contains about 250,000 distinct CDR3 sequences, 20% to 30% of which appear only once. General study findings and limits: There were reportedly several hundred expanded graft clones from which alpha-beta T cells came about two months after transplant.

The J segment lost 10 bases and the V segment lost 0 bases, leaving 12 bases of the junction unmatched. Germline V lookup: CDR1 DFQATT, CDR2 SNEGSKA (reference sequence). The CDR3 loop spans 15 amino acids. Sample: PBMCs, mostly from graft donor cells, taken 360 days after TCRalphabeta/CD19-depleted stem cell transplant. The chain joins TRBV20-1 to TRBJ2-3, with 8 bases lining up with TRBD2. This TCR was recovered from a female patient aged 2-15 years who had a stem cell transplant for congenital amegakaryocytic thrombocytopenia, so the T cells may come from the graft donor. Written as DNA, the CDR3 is TGCAGTGCTAGAGATGTCCCGAGACTAGCGTTTTCGCAGTATTTT. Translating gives CSARDVPRLAFSQYF.